This T cell receptor beta chain was found in a study of T cell changes during pregnancy in multiple sclerosis. Clones were sequenced by immunoSEQ multiplex PCR, and TCRdb holds only the in-frame ones, with some missing. The table shows tens of thousands of clones, with more than 85% occurring only once. This CDR3 comprises 12 residues. Trimming took off 2 bases at V and 4 bases at J, with 5 bases between the two ends. Germline V gene sequence: CDR1 LNHDA, CDR2 SQIVND (reference sequence). This TCR came from a female donor with multiple sclerosis, enrolled in a pregnancy study. V is TRBV19 and J is TRBJ1-2; D unresolved. Material: CD8+ T cells from peripheral blood mononuclear cells, obtained in the third trimester of pregnancy. The DNA of the CDR3 is TGTGCCAGTAGTATAAGCCCCTATGGCTACACCTTC. This sequence encodes CASSISPYGYTF.